These 28 T cell receptor beta chains came from one sample sequenced in a study of CD8 T cells in ankylosing spondylitis. TCRdb re-called the 5' RACE reads through MiXCR, storing one row per CDR3 protein. This sample carries tens of thousands of distinct CDR3 sequences, roughly 7.2% of them seen once, and the ten largest clones take under 12%. The sample taken for sequencing was blood, either unsorted or a sorted T cell fraction (not recorded which). These receptors originate from a male donor with ankylosing spondylitis or in good health (not recorded which).

The table lists this clonotype with many counts. A read error may produce the germline difference seen at one junction end. The chain employs TRBV18 and TRBJ1-1; D perhaps matches TRBD1 (6 bases). The CDR3 extends over 13 amino acids. Germline V gives CDR1 KGHSH, CDR2 LQKENI. In nucleotides, the CDR3 is TGTGCCAGCTCGCCACAGGGTAACACTGAAGCTTTCTTT. This gives the protein CASSPQGNTEAFF.

The rearrangement joins TRBV11-2 to TRBJ1-4; no firm D call. The V end was cut by 1 base, the J end by 7 bases, with 7 bases between. The CDR3 has 13 amino acids. Germline V lookup: CDR1 SGHAT, CDR2 FQNNGV. CDR3: CASSLGVTEKLFF. In DNA form, the CDR3 reads TGTGCCAGCAGCTTAGGGGTCACTGAAAAACTGTTTTTT. Using reference TRBV11-2 and TRBJ1-4 for the parts outside the CDR3, the full variable domain is EAGVAQSPRYKIIEKRQSVAFWCNPISGHATLYWYQQILGQGPKLLIQFQNNGVVDDSQLPKDRFSAERLKGVDSTLKIQPAKLEDSAVYLCASSLGVTEKLFFGSGTQLSVL.

Ten or more counts support this clonotype. This chain joins TRBV18 and TRBJ2-7; D may be TRBD2 (6 bases). The CDR3 contains 16 residues. Per germline, CDR1 KGHSH and CDR2 LQKENI. Trimming took off 4 bases at V and 3 bases at J, with 19 bases between the two ends. CDR3 DNA: TGTGCCAGCTCACATCTGGCGGGGAGAAGGGACTACGAGCAGTACTTC. Amino acids: CASSHLAGRRDYEQYF.

This clonotype was observed many times. V usage is TRBV3-1 and J usage is TRBJ1-5; D ambiguous. The ends were cut back, 0 bases at V and 4 bases at J, with 4 bases in the middle. Germline values: CDR1 LGHDT, CDR2 YNNKEL (reference sequence). The CDR3 runs to 13 residues. The CDR3 loop reads CASSQDYNQPQHF. The DNA of the CDR3 is TGTGCCAGCAGCCAAGATTATAATCAGCCCCAGCATTTT.

This clonotype was counted ten times or more. The chain combines TRBV20-1 with TRBJ2-1; the D gene is possibly TRBD2 (6 bases). Germline loops: CDR1 DFQATT, CDR2 SNEGSKA (reference sequence). The CDR3 is made up of 16 amino acids. Trimming removed 3 bases at V and 3 bases at J, with 18 bases between. CDR3 DNA sequence: TGCAGTGCTAGTCCTGCGGGGCCCCAGAACTACAATGAGCAGTTCTTC. Protein sequence: CSASPAGPQNYNEQFF.

This clonotype was detected many times. This chain joins TRBV12-3 or TRBV12-4 and TRBJ1-5, with 7 bases fitting TRBD1. Trimming took 3 bases from V and 8 from J; bases not matched to a gene: 7. The CDR3 extends over 14 amino acids. CDR3 sequence reads: CASSFETGIKPQHF. CDR3 DNA: TGTGCCAGCAGTTTTGAGACAGGGATCAAGCCCCAGCATTTT.

This clonotype was seen ten or more times. V and J are TRBV20-1 and TRBJ2-1; D not resolved. This CDR3 has 10 residues. Germline CDR1 DFQATT, CDR2 SNEGSKA (reference sequence). Trimming took 3 bases from V and 7 from J, leaving 4 bases between them. CDR3 loop: CSARFNEQFF. The CDR3 coding sequence is TGCAGTGCTAGGTTTAATGAGCAGTTCTTC.

The chain couples TRBV6-6 to TRBJ2-1; possibly TRBD2 for D (5 bases). V was shortened by 10 bases and J by 8 bases, with 15 bases between the two germline ends. The CDR3 length is 12 residues. CDR1 is MNHNY and CDR2 is SVGAGI in the germline V gene (reference sequence). Here the CDR3 reads CAIGPLGHEQFF. The DNA of the CDR3 is TGTGCCATCGGACCACTAGGGCATGAGCAGTTCTTC.

In its sample, this clonotype was seen many times. The genes are TRBV30 and TRBJ1-5; no firm D call. V gave up 0 bases and J gave up 10 bases, with 13 bases separating them. The CDR3 totals 13 residues. CDR1 and CDR2 from the germline V gene are GTSNPN and SVGIG (reference sequence). The DNA of the CDR3 is TGTGCCTGGAGTGTGGACCCGGTGGGTCCCCAGCATTTT. This encodes CAWSVDPVGPQHF.

This sequence joins TRBV19 and TRBJ2-7; D is ambiguous. Deletions cut 2 bases from V and 0 bases from J, with 11 bases between. Germline CDR1 and CDR2: LNHDA and SQIVND (reference sequence). This CDR3 contains 15 residues. CDR3 amino acids: CASSIMFLASYEQYF. The DNA for the CDR3 is TGTGCCAGTAGTATAATGTTCCTGGCCTCCTACGAGCAGTACTTC. Combining the CDR3 with reference TRBV19 and TRBJ2-7 gives the whole variable domain DGGITQSPKYLFRKEGQNVTLSCEQNLNHDAMYWYRQDPGQGLRLIYYSQIVNDFQKGDIAEGYSVSREKKESFPLTVTSAQKNPTAFYLCASSIMFLASYEQYFGPGTRLTVT.

This clonotype occurred a few times. The chain is built from TRBV5-1 and TRBJ2-5; TRBD1 might be the D (5 bases). Trimming took 0 bases from V and 1 from J, leaving 7 bases between them. This CDR3 has 14 residues. CDR1 and CDR2 from the germline V gene are SGHRS and YFSETQ. The CDR3 is CASSLEGRQETQYF. CDR3 DNA: TGCGCCAGCAGCTTGGAGGGGCGCCAAGAGACCCAGTACTTC.

In this sample, this clonotype turned up many times. This chain joins TRBV7-2 and TRBJ2-3, with 11 bases aligning to TRBD2. The J segment lost 3 bases and the V segment lost 1 base, leaving 3 bases of the junction unmatched. The CDR3 loop spans 16 amino acids. Per the germline V gene, CDR1 is SGHTA and CDR2 is FQGNSA. The CDR3 spells CASSLGIAGGTDTQYF. The CDR3 nucleotides read TGTGCCAGCAGCTTAGGGATAGCGGGAGGGACAGATACGCAGTATTTT.

This clonotype was recorded at least ten times. The chain combines TRBV24-1 with TRBJ2-1; D perhaps matches TRBD2 (7 bases). CDR3 length equals 13 residues. In germline, CDR1 is KGHDR, CDR2 SFDVKD. Trimming left V 10 bases short and J 9 bases short, with 18 bases between. The CDR3 loop reads CATQGRASGEQFF. The CDR3 region has the DNA TGTGCCACTCAGGGGAGGGCCTCGGGTGAGCAGTTCTTC.

This clonotype has a single count. At one end the junction does not follow the germline gene, possibly because of a read error. This rearrangement joins TRBV7-7 to TRBJ2-5; D call uncertain. CDR1 and CDR2 from the germline V gene are SSHAT and FNYEAQ (reference sequence). The CDR3 spans 13 residues. CDR3 sequence (DNA): TGTGCTAGCAGCTCCGGTCGAGGAGAGACCCAGTGCTTC. Encoded protein: CASSSGRGETQCF.

The rearrangement uses TRBV2 and TRBJ2-1; D is unresolved. This CDR3 contains 15 residues. The germline CDR1 and CDR2 sequences are SNHLY and FYNNEI. The ends were cut back, 5 bases at V and 3 bases at J, with 14 bases in the middle. For the CDR3, the DNA is TGTGCCAGCAGTTACAACGACCCGAACTACAATGAGCAGTTCTTC. It encodes CASSYNDPNYNEQFF.

The chain uses TRBV7-9 and TRBJ2-5; D may be TRBD1 (5 bases). This CDR3 contains 14 residues. Germline CDR1 reads SEHNR; CDR2 reads FQNEAQ (reference sequence). The V end was cut by 5 bases, the J end by 5 bases, with 15 bases between. The CDR3 nucleotides read TGTGCCAGCAGCCCCCTGGGGCCAGGGGAGACCCAGTACTTC. Translating gives CASSPLGPGETQYF.

The chain links TRBV3-1 to TRBJ2-7; TRBD2 might be the D (6 bases). Germline-derived CDR1 and CDR2 are LGHDT and YNNKEL (reference sequence). This CDR3 is built from 15 residues. The ends were cut back, 1 base at V and 2 bases at J, with 12 bases in the middle. The CDR3 DNA is TGTGCCAGCAGCCAAGGAAGCGGGTTCGCCTACGAGCAGTACTTC. This translates into CASSQGSGFAYEQYF.

This clonotype was observed many times. The chain has TRBV18 and TRBJ2-7, with 7 bases fitting TRBD2. The germline V gene has CDR1 KGHSH and CDR2 LQKENI. V shed 3 bases, J shed 0 bases, and the junction held 2 bases outside the gene matches. This CDR3 is 14 amino acids long. The chain's CDR3 is CASSPTSDSYEQYF. The CDR3 nucleotides are TGTGCCAGCTCACCTACTAGCGACTCCTACGAGCAGTACTTC.

There are many counts of this clonotype. The rearrangement uses TRBV29-1 and TRBJ2-4, with TRBD2 matching 9 bases. J lost 7 bases, V lost 4 bases, and 5 bases had no gene match. Germline CDR1 and CDR2: SQVTM and ANQGSEA. The CDR3 runs 13 residues. The CDR3 region has the DNA TGCAGCGTTGGTGGGCTAGCGGGGAACATTCAGTACTTC. It encodes CSVGGLAGNIQYF.

This clonotype was picked up many times. The chain recombines TRBV20-1 with TRBJ1-1, with D unresolved. The CDR3 totals 13 residues. CDR1 DFQATT and CDR2 SNEGSKA come from the germline V gene (reference sequence). V was trimmed by 3 bases and J by 7 bases, leaving 15 bases between them. The CDR3 sequence is CSASPRAQVEAFF. In DNA, the CDR3 is TGCAGTGCTAGTCCGCGGGCGCAGGTTGAAGCTTTCTTT.

This clonotype was observed many times. V is TRBV19 and J is TRBJ2-7; the D gene is possibly TRBD2 (6 bases). The CDR3 is 13 amino acids. V gave up 5 bases and J gave up 2 bases, with 10 bases separating them. The germline V gene encodes CDR1 LNHDA and CDR2 SQIVND (reference sequence). Here the CDR3 reads CASSVPGAYEQYF. CDR3 bases: TGTGCCAGTAGTGTCCCGGGGGCCTACGAGCAGTACTTC.

This clonotype appeared a single time. This chain uses TRBV6-1 with TRBJ2-7; 7 positions match TRBD1. J lost 4 bases, V lost 6 bases, and 9 bases had no gene match. This CDR3 has 14 residues. Per germline, CDR1 MNHNS and CDR2 SASEGT. The CDR3: CASSSTGASYEQYF. The DNA of the CDR3 is TGTGCCAGCAGCTCCACAGGGGCTTCTTACGAGCAGTACTTC.

This clonotype was detected ten times or more. The chain couples TRBV12-3 or TRBV12-4 to TRBJ2-5; no clear D gene. V was trimmed by 8 bases and J by 5 bases, leaving 12 bases between them. CDR3 length equals 12 residues. In DNA, the CDR3 is TGTGCCAGCTCTCTTGAGAGGGAGACCCAGTACTTC. Its translation is CASSLERETQYF.

This clonotype has at least ten counts. This chain connects TRBV5-6 to TRBJ2-2, with 8 bases identical to TRBD2. This CDR3 is built from 16 residues. Per germline, CDR1 SGHDT and CDR2 YYEEEE. The junction had 4 bases not matched to a gene; V was cut back by 2 bases and J by 1 base. CDR3 in amino acids: CASSLRLAGNTGELFF. The CDR3 coding sequence is TGTGCCAGCAGCTTAAGGCTAGCGGGGAACACCGGGGAGCTGTTTTTT.

The table lists this clonotype with many counts. This chain connects TRBV25-1 to TRBJ2-3; the match to TRBD2 covers 11 bases. The CDR3 is 17 amino acids. Unmatched junction bases numbered 6, after V lost 1 base and J lost 3 bases. Per germline, CDR1 MGHDK and CDR2 SYGVNS. The CDR3 region has the DNA TGTGCCAGCAGTGAATGGCTCACTAGCGGGAGTACAGATACGCAGTATTTT. This sequence encodes CASSEWLTSGSTDTQYF.

This chain uses TRBV19 with TRBJ1-6; 7 bases align to TRBD1. The length of the CDR3 is 12 residues. After removal of 6 bases from V and 10 bases from J, the junction contained 3 bases not matched to a gene. Germline CDR1 LNHDA, CDR2 SQIVND (reference sequence). The CDR3 nucleotides read TGTGCCAGTAGCTCAGGGGGATCACCCCTCCACTTT. Protein sequence: CASSSGGSPLHF.

This clonotype was detected many times. This rearrangement joins TRBV6-1 to TRBJ1-2; 7 nucleotides align to TRBD1. V was pared by 8 bases and J by 1 base, with 7 bases of the junction left unmatched. Germline V lookup: CDR1 MNHNS, CDR2 SASEGT. The CDR3 totals 14 residues. CDR3 in amino acids: CASGDRRNNYGYTF. Written as DNA, the CDR3 is TGTGCCAGCGGGGACAGACGCAATAACTATGGCTACACCTTC.

This clonotype was found many times. The V gene is TRBV3-1, the J gene TRBJ1-1; weak D call: TRBD1 (5 bases). Trimming removed 8 bases at V and 3 bases at J, with 16 bases between. This CDR3 is 14 amino acids long. CDR1 and CDR2 (germline): LGHDT, YNNKEL (reference sequence). CDR3 nucleotides: TGTGCCAGCCTCCCCTCGTCGGGGCACACTGAAGCTTTCTTT. The encoded protein is CASLPSSGHTEAFF.